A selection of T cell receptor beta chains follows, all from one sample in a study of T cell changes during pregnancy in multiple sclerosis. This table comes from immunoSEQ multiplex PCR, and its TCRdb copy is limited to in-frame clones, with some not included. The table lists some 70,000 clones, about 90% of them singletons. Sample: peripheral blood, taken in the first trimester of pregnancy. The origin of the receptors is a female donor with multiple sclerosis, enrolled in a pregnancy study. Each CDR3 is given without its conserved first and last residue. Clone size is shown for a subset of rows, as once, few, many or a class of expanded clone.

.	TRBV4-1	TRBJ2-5	ASSQERFRETQY
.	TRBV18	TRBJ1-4	ASSPAEALIFNEKLF
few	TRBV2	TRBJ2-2	ASSELAGAGNGELF
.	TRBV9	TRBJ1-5	ASSRTGDDSNQPQH
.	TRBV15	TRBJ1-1	ATSGPMNTEAF
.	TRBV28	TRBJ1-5	ASSLGDRPNQPQH
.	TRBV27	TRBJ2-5	ASRQQGGQETQY
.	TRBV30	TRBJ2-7	AWNSGSGAYEQY
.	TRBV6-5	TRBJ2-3	ASSGRGDTDTQY
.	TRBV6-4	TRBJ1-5	ASRRGAVKEDNQPQH
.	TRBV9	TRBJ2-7	ASSVGGRQGEQY
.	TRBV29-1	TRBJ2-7	SVNSGAYEQY
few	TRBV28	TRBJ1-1	ASSLGQEGSEAF
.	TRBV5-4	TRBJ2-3	ASSFFSGTDTQY
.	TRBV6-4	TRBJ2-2	ASSATGDHGELF
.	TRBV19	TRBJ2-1	ASSTSGSSYNEQF
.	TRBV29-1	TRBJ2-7	SVEDRQGTYEQY